A selection of T cell receptor beta chains follows, all from one sample in a study of shared clonotypes between healthy human individuals. Libraries were prepared by immunoSEQ multiplex PCR; TCRdb keeps only in-frame clonotypes and omits some of them. The table lists roughly 2 million clones, roughly 94% of them singletons. Sequencing was performed on naive CD4+ T cells sorted from blood. The source is a young man in good health. Each CDR3 is given without its conserved first and last residue. D genes are given only for firm matches. Clone size, where shown, is once, few, many, or a class for clones that have expanded.

>.|TRBJ1-3|.|TRBV30
AWSQGSGNTIY
>.|TRBJ1-6|TRBD1|TRBV5-6
ASSLGPPGQGSSPLH
>.|TRBJ1-2|.|TRBV5-1
ASNNGVEISSTDANYGYT
>once|TRBJ2-2|TRBD2|TRBV4-1
ASSRGLAGPGELF
>few|TRBJ1-3|.|TRBV30
AWSVPRPSGNTIY
>.|TRBJ2-3|TRBD2|TRBV29-1
SVLPGGITDTQY
>.|TRBJ2-5|.|TRBV27
ASSLLGQAGETQY
>.|TRBJ2-7|.|TRBV6-5
ASKGGAYEQY
>.|TRBJ2-1|.|TRBV5-1
ASSSGPTGAGDNEQF
>.|TRBJ2-5|TRBD2|TRBV2
ASSEVDLVAGIQETQY
>.|TRBJ2-5|.|TRBV6-1
ASSEIRAQETQY
>.|TRBJ1-4|TRBD1|TRBV7-2
ASSHDRGREKLF
>.|TRBJ1-1|.|TRBV5-1
ASSYEPTVRDLNTEAF
>once|TRBJ2-5|.|TRBV5-4
ASSVRYGGRETQY
>once|TRBJ2-3|.|TRBV18
ASSSGDTQY
>.|TRBJ1-3|.|TRBV6-1
ASRMGGLGGNTIY
>.|TRBJ1-1|TRBD1|TRBV15
ATSTPPGKGATEAF
>once|TRBJ1-4|.|TRBV7-2
ASSSTVTNEKLF
>.|TRBJ2-3|.|TRBV30
AWSEGYSTITDTQY
>many|TRBJ2-7|TRBD2|TRBV5-1
ASSPGTSTSYEQY
>.|TRBJ2-1|.|TRBV4-1
ASSRGDEQF
>.|TRBJ2-2|.|TRBV2
ASRLASAGELF
>.|TRBJ2-3|.|TRBV28
ASSPGRSTDTQY
>.|TRBJ2-1|TRBD2|TRBV5-1
ASSLSGTSIDEQF
>.|TRBJ1-2|.|TRBV19
ASSPQTSAPGYT
>.|TRBJ2-1|.|TRBV10-2
ASTPGRRTLYNEQF
>.|TRBJ2-7|.|TRBV2
ASTTLSTAYEQY
>.|TRBJ2-2|.|TRBV5-4
ASSLVGLVNTGELF
>.|TRBJ1-4|.|TRBV2
AAGAVATNEKLF
>.|TRBJ2-7|.|TRBV5-1
ASRVPGTYEQY
>once|TRBJ1-2|TRBD1|TRBV5-6
ASQDRGGYGYT
>.|TRBJ2-1|.|TRBV11-2
ARRNGHPYNEQF
>.|TRBJ1-2|.|TRBV14
ASSQERGMGYT
>.|TRBJ2-5|.|TRBV7-2
ASRISGGGETQY
>once|TRBJ2-7|.|TRBV5-1
ASSFGPTGEQY
>.|TRBJ2-3|TRBD1|TRBV6-1
ASSASGGSLADTQY
>.|TRBJ2-7|.|TRBV18
ASSPPTLSYEQY
>.|TRBJ2-5|.|TRBV7-2
ASSLIGGRGETQY
>.|TRBJ2-2|.|TRBV7-6
ASSLAQGRELS
>.|TRBJ1-1|.|TRBV20-1
SAEGAF
>once|TRBJ1-5|.|TRBV2
ASSAGINQPQH
>.|TRBJ2-7|.|TRBV11-2
ASSSQGFYYEQY
>.|TRBJ1-5|TRBD1|TRBV5-1
ASSLSPGQGASNQPQH
>.|TRBJ2-7|.|TRBV2
ASSEPGVEQY
>.|TRBJ2-1|.|TRBV10-3
AIKWYGDTDEQF
>.|TRBJ2-4|TRBD1|TRBV9
ASSVGGQGIKNIQY
>.|TRBJ2-1|TRBD1|TRBV7-9
ASSSQGQGTYNEQF